Below, 22 T cell receptor beta chains from the same sample are listed, as sequenced in a study of shared clonotypes between healthy human individuals. TCRdb keeps only in-frame clones here, not all; method: immunoSEQ multiplex PCR. The table shows about 300,000 clones, with about 74% occurring only once. Sequencing input: memory CD4+ T cells sorted from blood. Subset indicated: CD45RA-negative fraction. The receptors here all came from a man aged 25-45 years in good health.

This clone has just a few counts. The rearrangement joins TRBV19 to TRBJ1-2; 12 positions match TRBD1. Germline loops: CDR1 LNHDA, CDR2 SQIVND (reference sequence). This CDR3 comprises 14 residues. J was trimmed by 8 bases and V by 7 bases; bases with no gene match: 8. The CDR3 loop is CASTSRDRGQGYTF. The CDR3 bases are TGTGCCAGTACCTCCAGGGACAGGGGGCAGGGCTACACCTTC.

The genes are TRBV7-2 and TRBJ2-2, with D unclear. CDR1 SGHTA and CDR2 FQGNSA come from the germline V gene. The CDR3 has 12 residues. V was clipped by 3 bases and J by 3 bases, with 2 bases between them. The CDR3 nucleotides read TGTGCCAGCAGCTTTTACACCGGGGAGCTGTTTTTT. As protein: CASSFYTGELFF.

The rearrangement links TRBV28 to TRBJ2-2; D not certain. The germline V gene has CDR1 MDHEN and CDR2 SYDVKM. The CDR3 contains 11 residues. V gave up 8 bases and J gave up 5 bases, with 6 bases separating them. In nucleotides, the CDR3 is TGTGCCAGCCAGCTGACCGGGGAGCTGTTTTTT. It yields the protein CASQLTGELFF.

This clone appeared many times. The chain couples TRBV10-1 to TRBJ2-7; 10 bases align to TRBD2. The CDR3 loop spans 15 amino acids. V shed 4 bases and J 3 bases; nucleotides not matched to a gene: 6. Germline-derived CDR1 and CDR2 are WNHNN and SYGVQD (reference sequence). DNA of the CDR3: TGCGCCAGCAGTGGAAAATCTAGCGGGAGCTACGAGCAGTACTTC. This encodes CASSGKSSGSYEQYF.

The V and J genes are TRBV7-6 and TRBJ2-1; D may be TRBD2 (6 bases). The length of the CDR3 is 14 residues. CDR1 is SGHVS, CDR2 FNYEAQ, per germline. The V end was cut by 1 base, the J end by 4 bases, with 8 bases between. CDR3 in DNA: TGTGCCAGCAGCTTAGGGCGGGGTTACAATGAGCAGTTCTTC. Translating it yields CASSLGRGYNEQFF.

The chain employs TRBV19 and TRBJ1-5; D unresolved. The CDR3 extends over 14 amino acids. The germline V gene encodes CDR1 LNHDA and CDR2 SQIVND (reference sequence). The V end lost 3 bases, the J end lost 0 bases, and 6 bases lay between the germline ends. The CDR3 coding sequence is TGTGCCAGTAGTATTAAGGGTAGCAATCAGCCCCAGCATTTT. Amino acid sequence: CASSIKGSNQPQHF.

Ten or more counts support this clone. The rearrangement joins TRBV4-3 to TRBJ2-3, with 10 bases aligning to TRBD2. The CDR3 spans 18 residues. The germline V gene encodes CDR1 LGHNA and CDR2 YSLEER. V was clipped by 4 bases and J by 4 bases; unmatched bases: 14. This CDR3 is CASSRTLLSSGSSDTQYF. The CDR3 DNA reads as TGCGCCAGCAGCCGAACCTTACTTTCTAGCGGGAGTTCAGATACGCAGTATTTT.

The gene calls are TRBV11-2 and TRBJ1-5; unclear D gene. V was cut by 3 bases and J by 0 bases, with 12 bases left in between. The CDR3 covers 16 residues. Germline CDR1 SGHAT, CDR2 FQNNGV. CDR3 residues: CASSLAGVYSNQPQHF. CDR3 in DNA: TGTGCCAGCAGCTTGGCCGGTGTATATAGCAATCAGCCCCAGCATTTT.

The rearrangement uses TRBV30 and TRBJ2-5; 11 bases align to TRBD2. The length of the CDR3 is 16 residues. The junction had 5 bases not matched to a gene; V was cut back by 2 bases and J by 0 bases. The germline V gene encodes CDR1 GTSNPN and CDR2 SVGIG (reference sequence). The CDR3 DNA reads TGTGCCTGGAGTCTACTAGCGGGAGCGTACCAAGAGACCCAGTACTTC. It yields the protein CAWSLLAGAYQETQYF. The full variable domain, in which reference TRBV30 and TRBJ2-5 provide the parts outside the CDR3, is SQTIHQWPATLVQPVGSPLSLECTVEGTSNPNLYWYRQAAGRGLQLLFYSVGIGQISSEVPQNLSASRPQDRQFILSSKKLLLSDSGFYLCAWSLLAGAYQETQYFGPGTRLLVL.

The CDR3 coding sequence is TGTGCAAGTCGACCAAGGGTTTCCCTCAGCAATCAGCCCCAGCATTTT. Protein: CASRPRVSLSNQPQHF. This chain connects TRBV12-2 to TRBJ1-5. TRBV12-2 is noted as a pseudogene. This CDR3 contains 16 residues.

V usage is TRBV18 and J usage is TRBJ2-3, with 8 bases aligning to TRBD1. The germline V gene has CDR1 KGHSH and CDR2 LQKENI. The CDR3 covers 15 residues. J was trimmed by 1 base and V by 2 bases; bases with no gene match: 2. CDR3 in DNA: TGTGCCAGCTCACCAAGGGGACAGGGCACAGATACGCAGTATTTT. As protein: CASSPRGQGTDTQYF.

This CDR3 reads CASSQADTQYF. The CDR3 DNA follows: TGTGCCAGCAGCCAAGCAGATACGCAGTATTTT. This chain links TRBV14 with TRBJ2-3; D gene uncertain. CDR3 length: 11 residues. The V end lost 1 base, the J end lost 4 bases, and 0 bases lay between the germline ends. The germline V gene encodes CDR1 SGHDN and CDR2 FVKESK.

V is TRBV6-1 and J is TRBJ2-7; D is tentatively TRBD1 or TRBD2 (5 bases each). The V end lost 4 bases, the J end lost 2 bases, and 21 bases lay between the germline ends. Germline values: CDR1 MNHNS, CDR2 SASEGT. The CDR3 spans 17 residues. The CDR3 reads CASSARRRQPTPYEQYF. In DNA, the CDR3 is TGTGCCAGCAGTGCCCGGAGGAGACAGCCTACCCCCTACGAGCAGTACTTC.

Turning to this clone: A much larger clone lies one base from this, so it may be a read error. This rearrangement joins TRBV11-3 to TRBJ2-1; tentatively, D is TRBD2 (7 bases). V was shortened by 5 bases and J by 8 bases, with 22 bases between the two germline ends. This CDR3 is 16 amino acids long. Germline CDR1 reads SGHNT; CDR2 reads YENEEA. The CDR3 region is CASSKWGGGGAHEQFF. In nucleotides, the CDR3 is TGTGCCAGCAGCAAATGGGGCGGGGGCGGTGCTCATGAGCAGTTCTTC.

The chain uses TRBV29-1 and TRBJ2-2; D possibly matches TRBD1 or TRBD2 (5 bases each). Per the germline V gene, CDR1 is SQVTM and CDR2 is ANQGSEA. The V end lost 8 bases, the J end lost 4 bases, and 14 bases lay between the germline ends. The CDR3 has 13 amino acids. As DNA, the CDR3 is TGCAGCCTGGGGGACGCATTCACCGGGGAGCTGTTTTTT. Translating gives CSLGDAFTGELFF.

The V and J genes are TRBV18 and TRBJ1-3; D unresolved. The germline V gene has CDR1 KGHSH and CDR2 LQKENI. The CDR3 totals 16 residues. The V and J ends lost 3 bases and 2 bases respectively, with 14 bases between them. The DNA of the CDR3 is TGTGCCAGCTCACCCAACAGTTTGAGGGCTGGAAACACCATATATTTT. Amino acid sequence: CASSPNSLRAGNTIYF.

This clone was found many times. V gene TRBV7-2 combines with J gene TRBJ2-2; D might be TRBD2 (5 bases). V was pared by 2 bases and J by 0 bases, with 10 bases between. The germline V gene encodes CDR1 SGHTA and CDR2 FQGNSA. CDR3 length: 16 amino acids. CDR3 residues: CASSLNSGANTGELFF. CDR3 nucleotide sequence: TGTGCCAGCAGCTTAAACAGCGGCGCGAACACCGGGGAGCTGTTTTTT.

J is TRBJ1-4 and V is TRBV25-1; 7 bases match TRBD1. Germline CDR1 is MGHDK and CDR2 is SYGVNS. This CDR3 has 14 amino acids. The ends lost 6 bases at V and 5 bases at J; junction bases unmatched: 6. CDR3 protein: CASSWTGRNEKLFF. The DNA for the CDR3 is TGTGCCAGCAGCTGGACAGGACGGAATGAAAAACTGTTTTTT.

The chain joins TRBV5-1 to TRBJ1-1, with no clear D. Between the trimmed V and J ends, which lost 0 bases and 4 bases, there was a span of 10 bases. The CDR3 covers 14 residues. Per the germline V gene, CDR1 is SGHRS and CDR2 is YFSETQ. CDR3 protein: CASSLAPGRTEAFF. CDR3 DNA sequence: TGCGCCAGCAGCTTGGCGCCGGGTCGCACTGAAGCTTTCTTT.

Written as DNA, the CDR3 is TGTGCCAGCAGTTACTGGACAGGGGGCGGTGATGGCTACACCTTC. Encoded protein: CASSYWTGGGDGYTF. The chain recombines TRBV7-9 with TRBJ1-2; TRBD1 aligns across 11 bases. Germline V lookup: CDR1 SEHNR, CDR2 FQNEAQ (reference sequence). CDR3 length equals 15 residues. V shed 6 bases and J 6 bases; nucleotides not matched to a gene: 9.

This clone has only a few counts. This rearrangement joins TRBV2 to TRBJ2-7; either TRBD1 or TRBD2 may supply D (5 bases each). The CDR3 is 11 amino acids. Germline V lookup: CDR1 SNHLY, CDR2 FYNNEI. Trimming cost V 8 bases and J 8 bases, with 13 bases left between them. The CDR3, as DNA: TGTGCCAGCCCCCGAGGGGCTAAGCAGTACTTC. Amino acid sequence: CASPRGAKQYF.

V usage is TRBV5-6 and J usage is TRBJ1-1; maybe TRBD1 (5 bases). This CDR3 has 16 amino acids. Trimming took off 0 bases at V and 2 bases at J, with 14 bases between the two ends. Germline assignment: CDR1 SGHDT and CDR2 YYEEEE. The CDR3 here is CASSLAPTEINTEAFF. Here the CDR3 DNA reads TGTGCCAGCAGCTTGGCACCGACAGAGATCAACACTGAAGCTTTCTTT. Variable domain in full (rest from reference TRBV5-6 and TRBJ1-1): DAGVTQSPTHLIKTRGQQVTLRCSPKSGHDTVSWYQQALGQGPQFIFQYYEEEERQRGNFPDRFSGHQFPNYSSELNVNALLLGDSALYLCASSLAPTEINTEAFFGQGTRLTVV.